The present TCR beta chain was sequenced within a study of T cell repertoires in cytomegalovirus infection. Whole-study context: An indication of both CMV infection and matching HLA type came from public TCR beta signatures.

Concerning this clonotype itself: Antigen unknown.

The study's findings and limits: People with CMV and the relevant HLA were identified by cumulative public TCR beta family frequency. In two of eight donors, the top clonotype was HLA-C-restricted CMV-specific.

This CDR3 region has 11 residues. The germline V gene encodes CDR1 MGHRA and CDR2 YSYEKL. V was pared by 5 bases and J by 6 bases, with 4 bases between. MiXCR, run by TCRdb on the reads, gives a single entry per CDR3 protein. This table holds about 920,000 distinct CDR3 sequences, around 30% found once. This TCR derives from a human donor in good health (CMV status not recorded). Some clones in this sample may be carry-over from other donors' samples. The sample here was cultured CD8+ T cells from PBMCs, taken from culture after CMV antigen stimulation. The V and J genes are TRBV4-1 and TRBJ1-4; no definite D call. The CDR3, as DNA: TGCGCCAGCAGCGACTATGAAAAACTGTTTTTT. Its protein product is CASSDYEKLFF.